These T cell receptor beta chains were read from a single sample in a study of T cell repertoires in cytomegalovirus infection. MiXCR, applied by TCRdb to the reads, yields one record per CDR3 protein. The sample includes approximately 150,000 distinct CDR3 sequences, about a sixth of them seen just once. The specimen sequenced was CD8+ T cells from PBMCs. The source of these receptors is a human donor in good health (CMV status not recorded). Some clones in this sample may be carry-over from other donors' samples. The CDR3 runs from the conserved cysteine through the conserved F or W. Fields, in order: J gene, clone size, D gene, V gene, CDR3 DNA, CDR3 protein. A D gene is named only where the DNA matches it firmly. Some rows have no size entry. The others give once, few or many, or a class for an expanded clone.

j_gene: TRBJ2-3; abundance: few; d_gene: TRBD2; v_gene: TRBV7-8; CDR3nt: TGTGCCAGCAGCTTCCCGGGAGGCCAGGGAGTGGCAGATACGCAGTATTTT; CDR3aa: CASSFPGGQGVADTQYF
j_gene: TRBJ2-7; abundance: .; d_gene: .; v_gene: TRBV11-3; CDR3nt: TGTGCCAGCAGCTACACAGCGGTCGGCGAGCAGTACTTC; CDR3aa: CASSYTAVGEQYF
j_gene: TRBJ1-1; abundance: many; d_gene: .; v_gene: TRBV7-9; CDR3nt: TGTGCCAGCAGCCCCACCACCGGGACGGAGAACACTGAAGCTTTCTTT; CDR3aa: CASSPTTGTENTEAFF
j_gene: TRBJ2-7; abundance: .; d_gene: TRBD1; v_gene: TRBV28; CDR3nt: TGTGCCAGCACCCTGACAGGGAACTCCTACGAGCAGTACTTC; CDR3aa: CASTLTGNSYEQYF
j_gene: TRBJ2-7; abundance: many; d_gene: .; v_gene: TRBV13; CDR3nt: TGTGCCAGCAGGTTTAGAGGTTCGTACGAGCAGTACTTC; CDR3aa: CASRFRGSYEQYF
j_gene: TRBJ1-2; abundance: few; d_gene: .; v_gene: TRBV24-1; CDR3nt: TGTGCCACCAGTGATTCGGGTAATACAGGCGGCGGCTACACCTTC; CDR3aa: CATSDSGNTGGGYTF
j_gene: TRBJ2-7; abundance: .; d_gene: .; v_gene: TRBV12-3/TRBV12-4; CDR3nt: TGTGCCAGCAGTTTAAGGCTATCAGATTACTACGAGCAGTACTTC; CDR3aa: CASSLRLSDYYEQYF
j_gene: TRBJ2-5; abundance: few; d_gene: .; v_gene: TRBV6-2/TRBV6-3; CDR3nt: TGTGCCAGCAGTCCCCGCGCGGAGACCCAGTACTTC; CDR3aa: CASSPRAETQYF
j_gene: TRBJ2-1; abundance: .; d_gene: TRBD1; v_gene: TRBV28; CDR3nt: TGTGCCAGCAGTTCCGGGACAGGGGGCGATGAGCAGTTCTTC; CDR3aa: CASSSGTGGDEQFF
j_gene: TRBJ2-7; abundance: .; d_gene: .; v_gene: TRBV5-1; CDR3nt: TGCGCCAGCAGCAAAGCCCGGGGCACCCTCCACGAGCAGTACTTC; CDR3aa: CASSKARGTLHEQYF
j_gene: TRBJ2-1; abundance: .; d_gene: .; v_gene: TRBV4-3; CDR3nt: TGCGCCAGCAGCCAAGTTGTAAAACTCCGGGACTTCTACAATGAGCAGTTCTTC; CDR3aa: CASSQVVKLRDFYNEQFF
j_gene: TRBJ2-1; abundance: many; d_gene: .; v_gene: TRBV6-2/TRBV6-3; CDR3nt: TGTGCCAGCAGTTACAGTTCTCAGGGGATGGCTAGCCGATACAATGAGCAGTTCTTC; CDR3aa: CASSYSSQGMASRYNEQFF
j_gene: TRBJ1-2; abundance: .; d_gene: .; v_gene: TRBV9; CDR3nt: TGTGCCAGCAGCGTAGGACCTAACTATGGCTACACCTTC; CDR3aa: CASSVGPNYGYTF
j_gene: TRBJ2-1; abundance: .; d_gene: .; v_gene: TRBV7-6; CDR3nt: TGTGCCAGCAGCCTCAATGCTGGACAGTACAATGAGCAGTTCTTC; CDR3aa: CASSLNAGQYNEQFF